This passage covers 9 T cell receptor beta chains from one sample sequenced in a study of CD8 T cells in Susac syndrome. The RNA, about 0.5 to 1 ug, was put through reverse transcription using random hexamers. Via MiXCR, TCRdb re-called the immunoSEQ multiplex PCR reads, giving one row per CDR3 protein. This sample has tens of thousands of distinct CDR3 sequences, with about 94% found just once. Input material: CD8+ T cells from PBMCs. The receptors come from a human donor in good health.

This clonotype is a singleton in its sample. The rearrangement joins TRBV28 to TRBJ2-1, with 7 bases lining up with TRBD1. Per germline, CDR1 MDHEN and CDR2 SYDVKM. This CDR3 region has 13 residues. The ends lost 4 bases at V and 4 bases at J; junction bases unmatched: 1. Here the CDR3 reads CASSSQGYNEQFF. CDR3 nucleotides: TGTGCCAGCAGTTCACAGGGGTACAATGAGCAGTTCTTC.

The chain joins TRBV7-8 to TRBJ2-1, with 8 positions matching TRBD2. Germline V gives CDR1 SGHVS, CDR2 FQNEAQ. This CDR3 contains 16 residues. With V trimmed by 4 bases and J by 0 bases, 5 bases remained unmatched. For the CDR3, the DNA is TGTGCCAGCAGCTCCCGCAGCGGGAGCTCCTACAATGAGCAGTTCTTC. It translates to CASSSRSGSSYNEQFF.

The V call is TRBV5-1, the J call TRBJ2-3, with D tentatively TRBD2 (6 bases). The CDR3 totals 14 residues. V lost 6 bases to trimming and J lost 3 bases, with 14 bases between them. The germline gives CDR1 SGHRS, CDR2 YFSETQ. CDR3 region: CASNEEGGTDTQYF. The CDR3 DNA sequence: TGCGCCAGCAATGAGGAGGGTGGGACAGATACGCAGTATTTT.

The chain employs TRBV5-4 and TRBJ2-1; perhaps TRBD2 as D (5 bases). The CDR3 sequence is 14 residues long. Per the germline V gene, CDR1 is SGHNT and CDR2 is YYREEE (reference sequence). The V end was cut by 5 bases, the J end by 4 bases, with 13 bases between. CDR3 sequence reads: CASSFGLVYNEQFF. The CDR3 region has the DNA TGTGCCAGCAGTTTCGGACTCGTTTACAATGAGCAGTTCTTC. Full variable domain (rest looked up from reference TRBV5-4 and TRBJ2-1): ETGVTQSPTHLIKTRGQQVTLRCSSQSGHNTVSWYQQALGQGPQFIFQYYREEENGRGNFPPRFSGLQFPNYSSELNVNALELDDSALYLCASSFGLVYNEQFFGPGTRLTVL.

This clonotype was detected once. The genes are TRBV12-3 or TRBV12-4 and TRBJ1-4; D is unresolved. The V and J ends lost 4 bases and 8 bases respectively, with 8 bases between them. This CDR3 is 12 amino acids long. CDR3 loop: CASSWLSEKLFF. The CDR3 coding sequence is TGTGCCAGCAGTTGGCTGAGCGAAAAACTGTTTTTT.

CDR3 in DNA: TGTGCCAGCAGTGATCCGGTTAGCTCCTACGAGCAGTACTTC. It translates to CASSDPVSSYEQYF. The V and J genes are TRBV25-1 and TRBJ2-7; D gene uncertain. V lost 3 bases and J lost 0, with 9 bases in between. There are 14 residues in the CDR3. CDR1 is MGHDK and CDR2 is SYGVNS in the germline V gene.

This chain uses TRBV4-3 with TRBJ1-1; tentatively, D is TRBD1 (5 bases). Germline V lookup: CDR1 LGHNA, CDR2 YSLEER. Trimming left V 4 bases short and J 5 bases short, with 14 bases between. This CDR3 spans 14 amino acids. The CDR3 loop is CASSLRSGRTEAFF. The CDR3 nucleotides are TGCGCCAGCAGCCTGAGGTCAGGGCGTACTGAAGCTTTCTTT.

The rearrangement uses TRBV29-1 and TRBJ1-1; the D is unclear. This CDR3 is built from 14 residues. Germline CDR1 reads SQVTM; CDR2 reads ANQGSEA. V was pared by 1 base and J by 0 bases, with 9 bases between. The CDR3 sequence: CSVEVSRLNTEAFF. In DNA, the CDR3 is TGCAGCGTTGAAGTTTCCCGATTGAACACTGAAGCTTTCTTT.

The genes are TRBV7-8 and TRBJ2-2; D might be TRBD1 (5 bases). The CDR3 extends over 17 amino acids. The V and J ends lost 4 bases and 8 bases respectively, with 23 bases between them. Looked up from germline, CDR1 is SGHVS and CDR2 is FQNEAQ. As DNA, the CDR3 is TGTGCCAGCAGCTCCTCAACAGGCCTCCCAAGGGCTGGGGAGCTGTTTTTT. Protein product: CASSSSTGLPRAGELFF.